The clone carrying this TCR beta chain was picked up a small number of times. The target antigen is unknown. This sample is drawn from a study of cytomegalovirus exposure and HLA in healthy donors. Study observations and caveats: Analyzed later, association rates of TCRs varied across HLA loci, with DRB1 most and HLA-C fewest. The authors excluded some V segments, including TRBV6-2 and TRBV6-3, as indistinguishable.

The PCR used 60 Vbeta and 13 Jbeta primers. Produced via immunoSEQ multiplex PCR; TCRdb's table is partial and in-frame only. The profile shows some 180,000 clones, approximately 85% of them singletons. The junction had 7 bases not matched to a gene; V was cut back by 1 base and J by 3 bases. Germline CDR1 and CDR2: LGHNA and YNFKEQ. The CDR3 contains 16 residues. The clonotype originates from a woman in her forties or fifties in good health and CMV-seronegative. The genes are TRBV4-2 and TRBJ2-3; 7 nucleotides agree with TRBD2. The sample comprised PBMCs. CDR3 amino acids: CASSQAAGLGTDTQYF. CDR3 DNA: TGTGCCAGCAGCCAAGCAGCGGGGCTAGGTACAGATACGCAGTATTTT.